One and the same sample provided the 27 T cell receptor beta chains below, sequenced in a study of regulatory T cells in long-lasting Graves disease. Construction of the TCR beta libraries employed iRepertoire HTBI primers in conjunction with Arm-PCR of CDR3 regions. TCRdb called the multiplex PCR reads again in MiXCR, with one record for every CDR3 protein. This table holds more than 300,000 distinct CDR3 sequences, about 18% found once. The time point: persistent/refractory GD, antithyroid drugs over 5 years with positive TRAb. The TCR library was made from RNA extracted from PBMCs. The sample here was peripheral blood mononuclear cells (PBMCs), taken when the disease was refractory, from a patient treated with antithyroid drugs. The receptor source for this set is a female donor with Graves disease.

The chain employs TRBV7-9 and TRBJ1-2, with D perhaps TRBD1 (5 bases). Trimming took off 2 bases at V and 0 bases at J, with 16 bases between the two ends. Germline V gene sequence: CDR1 SEHNR, CDR2 FQNEAQ (reference sequence). The CDR3 loop spans 17 amino acids. CDR3 loop: CASSLIKGRPPNYGYTF. The CDR3 DNA reads TGTGCCAGCAGCTTAATCAAGGGGCGGCCCCCTAACTATGGCTACACCTTC.

This clonotype has just a few counts. V usage is TRBV4-3 and J usage is TRBJ1-2; 7 bases align to TRBD1. The junction had 4 bases not matched to a gene; V was cut back by 1 base and J by 2 bases. Germline V CDR1 and CDR2: LGHNA, YSLEER. The CDR3 consists of 15 residues. The CDR3 DNA is TGCGCCAGCAGCCAAGTAGGGGACAGAAACTATGGCTACACCTTC. Translation gives CASSQVGDRNYGYTF.

This clonotype was detected many times. The genes are TRBV24-1 and TRBJ1-5; 7 nucleotides align to TRBD1. V lost 4 bases and J lost 0; bases outside the gene matches: 2. CDR1 KGHDR and CDR2 SFDVKD come from the germline V gene. The CDR3 is made up of 15 amino acids. The CDR3 bases are TGTGCCACCAGTGAAGGACAGGATAGCAATCAGCCCCAGCATTTT. Amino acid sequence: CATSEGQDSNQPQHF.

This clonotype was found many times. The chain links TRBV30 to TRBJ1-1; D is uncertain. Germline CDR1 GTSNPN, CDR2 SVGIG (reference sequence). The CDR3 consists of 15 residues. Trimming pared 4 bases from V and 0 bases from J, leaving 15 bases between. CDR3 bases: TGTGCCTGGAAGCAGGACCTCATAATGAACACTGAAGCTTTCTTT. It translates to CAWKQDLIMNTEAFF. The whole variable domain, filled in from reference TRBV30 and TRBJ1-1, reads SQTIHQWPATLVQPVGSPLSLECTVEGTSNPNLYWYRQAAGRGLQLLFYSVGIGQISSEVPQNLSASRPQDRQFILSSKKLLLSDSGFYLCAWKQDLIMNTEAFFGQGTRLTVV.

The rearrangement joins TRBV20-1 to TRBJ2-1; a weak D match, TRBD1 (5 bases). Germline CDR1 and CDR2: DFQATT and SNEGSKA (reference sequence). This CDR3 contains 15 residues. Trimming took 0 bases from V and 3 from J, leaving 12 bases between them. The CDR3 sequence: CSARDEGVVYNEQFF. The CDR3 coding sequence is TGCAGTGCTAGAGATGAAGGGGTTGTCTACAATGAGCAGTTCTTC.

A few counts support this clonotype. This chain links TRBV10-2 with TRBJ2-7; 7 bases are shared with TRBD2. This CDR3 is 16 amino acids long. The ends lost 6 bases at V and 2 bases at J; junction bases unmatched: 13. Germline-derived CDR1 and CDR2 are WSHSY and SAAADI. This CDR3 reads CASSQTSSGVTYEQYF. The CDR3 coding sequence is TGCGCCAGCAGCCAGACTTCAAGCGGGGTAACCTACGAGCAGTACTTC.

The sample holds a few counts of this clonotype. V and J are TRBV3-1 and TRBJ2-7; 7 bases fit TRBD1. The J segment lost 9 bases and the V segment lost 4 bases, leaving 6 bases of the junction unmatched. The CDR3 consists of 12 residues. Germline V gene sequence: CDR1 LGHDT, CDR2 YNNKEL (reference sequence). The CDR3 DNA sequence: TGTGCCAGCAGCCTCGGGACAGAGGGGCAGTACTTC. It specifies CASSLGTEGQYF.

Ten or more counts support this clonotype. V gene TRBV5-1 combines with J gene TRBJ2-7; D is perhaps TRBD1 or TRBD2 (5 bases each). The germline CDR1 and CDR2 sequences are SGHRS and YFSETQ. CDR3 size: 16 residues. The V and J ends lost 0 bases and 2 bases respectively, with 15 bases between them. The DNA for the CDR3 is TGCGCCAGCAGCTTGGGGACTTGGCAGGGCACCTACGAGCAGTACTTC. The encoded protein is CASSLGTWQGTYEQYF.

The V call is TRBV15, the J call TRBJ2-7; the D gene is possibly TRBD1 (6 bases). The CDR3 spans 17 residues. Trimming took 3 bases from V and 2 from J, leaving 20 bases between them. Germline V gene lookup returns CDR1 LNHNV and CDR2 YYDKDF (reference sequence). DNA for the CDR3: TGTGCCACCAGCAGCACCGAAGGGGGAATCCGGCCCTACGAGCAGTACTTC. Amino acid sequence: CATSSTEGGIRPYEQYF.

Ten or more counts support this clonotype. V is TRBV12-3 or TRBV12-4 and J is TRBJ2-5, with TRBD2 matching 8 bases. The CDR3 runs 14 residues. Trimming cost V 5 bases and J 2 bases; bases outside gene matches: 4. The DNA for the CDR3 is TGTGCCAGCAGTCAGGGACTAGGACAAGAGACCCAGTACTTC. The encoded protein is CASSQGLGQETQYF.

The table lists this clonotype with a few counts. V and J are TRBV5-6 and TRBJ1-2; D is possibly TRBD1 (5 bases). Germline CDR1 reads SGHDT; CDR2 reads YYEEEE. The CDR3 extends over 13 amino acids. Trimming took 4 bases from V and 0 from J, leaving 7 bases between them. In nucleotides, the CDR3 is TGTGCCAGCAGCCCAGGGTCTAACTATGGCTACACCTTC. Residues: CASSPGSNYGYTF.

This clonotype has just a few counts. This may arise from a read error, as a much more abundant clone is one base away. The chain has TRBV6-1 and TRBJ1-5, with a tentative D call TRBD1 (6 bases). Germline V gene data show CDR1 as MNHNS and CDR2 as SASEGT. This CDR3 has 15 residues. The germline V and J ends were trimmed by 4 bases and 7 bases, with 17 bases remaining between them. The CDR3 region is CASSGPCRGNQPQHF. The DNA of the CDR3 is TGTGCCAGCAGTGGGCCATGCAGGGGAAACCAGCCCCAGCATTTT.

This clonotype was recorded at least ten times. The J gene is TRBJ2-7, the V gene TRBV6-1, with TRBD2 identical over 10 bases. CDR3 length: 15 amino acids. Unmatched junction bases numbered 2, after V lost 3 bases and J lost 0 bases. Germline V CDR1 and CDR2: MNHNS, SASEGT. Written as DNA, the CDR3 is TGTGCCAGCAGTGATCTAGCGGGGGTCTCCTACGAGCAGTACTTC. As protein: CASSDLAGVSYEQYF.

The chain couples TRBV15 to TRBJ2-7, with D perhaps matching TRBD1 (5 bases). This CDR3 region has 14 residues. V gave up 4 bases and J gave up 3 bases, with 13 bases separating them. In germline, CDR1 is LNHNV, CDR2 YYDKDF (reference sequence). CDR3 region: CATSKGRGDYEQYF. In DNA form, the CDR3 reads TGTGCCACCAGCAAAGGAAGGGGCGACTACGAGCAGTACTTC.

This clonotype turned up a few times. The rearrangement uses TRBV3-1 and TRBJ1-1; unclear D gene. The CDR3 spans 15 residues. Trimming cost V 4 bases and J 2 bases, with 14 bases left between them. Looked up from germline, CDR1 is LGHDT and CDR2 is YNNKEL (reference sequence). CDR3: CASSPVVTGNTEAFF. The CDR3 DNA reads as TGTGCCAGCAGCCCAGTGGTGACGGGCAACACTGAAGCTTTCTTT.

This clonotype was picked up many times. V is TRBV6-1 and J is TRBJ1-5; no definite D call. This CDR3 comprises 14 residues. The V gene lost 3 bases and the J gene lost 3 bases, with 9 bases spanning the gap. From germline, CDR1 is MNHNS and CDR2 SASEGT. CDR3 protein: CASSEQGPNQPQHF. The CDR3, as DNA: TGTGCCAGCAGTGAGCAAGGTCCCAATCAGCCCCAGCATTTT.

This clonotype was found a few times. The gene calls are TRBV20-1 and TRBJ1-2; TRBD1 is a possible D gene (6 bases). Germline V gene data show CDR1 as DFQATT and CDR2 as SNEGSKA (reference sequence). V dropped 2 bases and J dropped 7 bases, with 20 bases sitting between them. This CDR3 has 15 residues. The CDR3 DNA is TGCAGTGCTAGACCTACCCGGGGGGGCCCCGTTGGCTACACCTTC. This sequence encodes CSARPTRGGPVGYTF.

This clonotype was counted only a few times. J is TRBJ1-5 and V is TRBV28, with a tentative D call TRBD1 (6 bases). The V gene's germline CDR1 is MDHEN and CDR2 SYDVKM. CDR3 size: 14 residues. Trimming shortened V by 7 bases and J by 5 bases, and 15 bases separated the two germline ends. The CDR3 sequence: CASTPEGGYQPQHF. As DNA, the CDR3 is TGTGCCAGCACTCCCGAGGGGGGCTATCAGCCCCAGCATTTT.

J is TRBJ1-3 and V is TRBV20-1, with D unresolved. Trimming left V 0 bases short and J 8 bases short, with 8 bases between. Per the germline V gene, CDR1 is DFQATT and CDR2 is SNEGSKA (reference sequence). This CDR3 contains 12 residues. The CDR3 DNA reads as TGCAGTGCTAGAGATCCAGGAGACACCATATATTTT. Protein sequence: CSARDPGDTIYF.

The rearrangement uses TRBV5-1 and TRBJ2-5, with a weak D call TRBD2 (6 bases). The CDR3 has 15 residues. Trimming shortened V by 4 bases and J by 4 bases, and 17 bases separated the two germline ends. The germline V gene has CDR1 SGHRS and CDR2 YFSETQ. Written as DNA, the CDR3 is TGCGCCAGCAGCACCCGGGAGACCGGGCCAGAGACCCAGTACTTC. It codes for CASSTRETGPETQYF.

Note on this clonotype: A read error may account for a junction end that differs from germline. The V and J genes are TRBV3-1 and TRBJ2-7, with 7 bases identical to TRBD2. Germline V gives CDR1 LGHDT, CDR2 YNNKEL (reference sequence). The CDR3 covers 14 residues. The chain's CDR3 is CASSPSSGAYEQYF. DNA of the CDR3: TGTGCCAGCAGCCCCTCTAGCGGAGCCTACGAGCAGTATTTC.

The CDR3 nucleotides are TGCAGTGCTGGACCATCCCCGGAGACCCAGTACTTC. Its translation is CSAGPSPETQYF. The V and J genes are TRBV20-1 and TRBJ2-5; D uncertain. The CDR3 contains 12 residues. CDR1 is DFQATT and CDR2 is SNEGSKA in the germline V gene (reference sequence). Between the trimmed V and J ends, which lost 5 bases and 5 bases, there was a span of 12 bases.

This clonotype came up many times. The chain joins TRBV29-1 to TRBJ1-2; D call uncertain. Germline-derived CDR1 and CDR2 are SQVTM and ANQGSEA. The V and J ends lost 6 bases and 4 bases respectively, with 9 bases between them. This CDR3 has 11 residues. The CDR3 bases are TGCAGCGTCGTGTGGGGCTATGGCTACACCTTC. Its translation: CSVVWGYGYTF.

The gene calls are TRBV19 and TRBJ1-2; 9 nucleotides match TRBD1. This CDR3 comprises 15 residues. The V and J ends lost 7 bases and 3 bases, in that order; junction bases with no gene match: 9. Germline CDR1 reads LNHDA; CDR2 reads SQIVND (reference sequence). The CDR3 spells CASTGAGQGDYGYTF. The CDR3 nucleotides are TGTGCCAGTACCGGGGCGGGACAGGGCGACTATGGCTACACCTTC.

The V call is TRBV5-1, the J call TRBJ1-2; TRBD1 aligns across 9 bases. Germline CDR1 SGHRS, CDR2 YFSETQ. There are 14 residues in the CDR3. Trimming at V came to 2 bases and at J to 5 bases, leaving 4 bases not matched to a gene. DNA for the CDR3: TGCGCCAGCAGCTTTGAGACAGGGGGTTATGGCTACACCTTC. This translates into CASSFETGGYGYTF.

This clonotype was found many times. The chain recombines TRBV12-5 with TRBJ1-5; D not certain. The ends were cut back, 6 bases at V and 4 bases at J, with 10 bases in the middle. The CDR3 runs to 13 residues. Germline V lookup: CDR1 LGHNT, CDR2 FRNRAP. This chain's CDR3 is CASGRGWNQPQHF. CDR3 bases: TGTGCTAGTGGCCGAGGGTGGAATCAGCCCCAGCATTTT.

Many counts were recorded for this clonotype. This chain uses TRBV6-1 with TRBJ1-5; D is unresolved. The CDR3 totals 15 residues. The germline CDR1 and CDR2 sequences are MNHNS and SASEGT. The germline V and J ends were trimmed by 1 base and 5 bases, with 12 bases remaining between them. DNA for the CDR3: TGTGCCAGCAGTGAAGAGGCACTCCCCTATCAGCCCCAGCATTTT. This codes for CASSEEALPYQPQHF.